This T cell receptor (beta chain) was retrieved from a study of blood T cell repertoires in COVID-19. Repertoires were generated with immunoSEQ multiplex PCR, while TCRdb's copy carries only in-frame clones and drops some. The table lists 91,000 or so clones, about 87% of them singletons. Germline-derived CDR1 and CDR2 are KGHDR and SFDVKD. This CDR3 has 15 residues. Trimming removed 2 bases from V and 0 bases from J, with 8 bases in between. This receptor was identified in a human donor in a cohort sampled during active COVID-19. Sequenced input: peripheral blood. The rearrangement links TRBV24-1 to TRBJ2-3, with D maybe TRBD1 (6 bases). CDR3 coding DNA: TGTGCCACCAGTGATTCCGGACAGAGCACAGATACGCAGTATTTT. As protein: CATSDSGQSTDTQYF.